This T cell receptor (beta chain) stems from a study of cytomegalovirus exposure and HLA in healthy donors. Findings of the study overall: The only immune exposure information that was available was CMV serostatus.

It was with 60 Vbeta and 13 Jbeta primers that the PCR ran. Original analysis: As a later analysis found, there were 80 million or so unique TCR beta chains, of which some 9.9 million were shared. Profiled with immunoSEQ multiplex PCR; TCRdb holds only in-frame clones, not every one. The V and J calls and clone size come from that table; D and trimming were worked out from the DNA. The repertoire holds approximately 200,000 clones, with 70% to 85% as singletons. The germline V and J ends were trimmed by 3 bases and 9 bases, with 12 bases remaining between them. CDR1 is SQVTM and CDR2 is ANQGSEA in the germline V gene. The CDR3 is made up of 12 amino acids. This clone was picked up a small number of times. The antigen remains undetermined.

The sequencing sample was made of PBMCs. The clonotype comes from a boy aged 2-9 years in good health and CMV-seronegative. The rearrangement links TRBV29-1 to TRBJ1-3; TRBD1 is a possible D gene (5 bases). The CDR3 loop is CSVEGGHGTIYF. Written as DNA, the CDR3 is TGCAGCGTTGAGGGGGGTCACGGCACCATATATTTT.